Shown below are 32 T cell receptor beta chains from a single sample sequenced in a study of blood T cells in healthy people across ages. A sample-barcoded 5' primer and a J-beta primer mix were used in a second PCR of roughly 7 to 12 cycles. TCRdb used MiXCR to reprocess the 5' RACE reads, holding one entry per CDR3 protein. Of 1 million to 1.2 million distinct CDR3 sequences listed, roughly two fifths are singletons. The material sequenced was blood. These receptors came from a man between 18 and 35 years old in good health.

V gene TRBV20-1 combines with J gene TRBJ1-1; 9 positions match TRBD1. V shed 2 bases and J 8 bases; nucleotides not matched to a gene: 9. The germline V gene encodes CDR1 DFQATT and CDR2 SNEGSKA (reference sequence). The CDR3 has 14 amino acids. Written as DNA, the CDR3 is TGCAGTGCTAGACAACCGACAGGGGGAGACGAAGCTTTCTTT. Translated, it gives CSARQPTGGDEAFF.

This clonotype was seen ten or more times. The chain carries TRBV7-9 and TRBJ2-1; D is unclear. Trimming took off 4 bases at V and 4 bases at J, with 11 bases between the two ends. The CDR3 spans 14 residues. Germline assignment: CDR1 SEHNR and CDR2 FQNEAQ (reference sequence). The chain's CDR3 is CASSSRSTYNEQFF. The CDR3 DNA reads TGTGCCAGCAGCTCTAGATCCACTTACAATGAGCAGTTCTTC.

The CDR3: CASGSLTMGQPSYEQYF. Written as DNA, the CDR3 is TGTGCCAGCGGGAGCCTTACCATGGGACAGCCATCCTACGAGCAGTACTTC. The rearrangement joins TRBV27 to TRBJ2-7, with TRBD1 identical over 7 bases. J gave up 1 base and V 8 bases, and 17 bases lay outside the gene matches. The CDR3 loop spans 17 amino acids. Germline V lookup: CDR1 MNHEY, CDR2 SMNVEV (reference sequence).

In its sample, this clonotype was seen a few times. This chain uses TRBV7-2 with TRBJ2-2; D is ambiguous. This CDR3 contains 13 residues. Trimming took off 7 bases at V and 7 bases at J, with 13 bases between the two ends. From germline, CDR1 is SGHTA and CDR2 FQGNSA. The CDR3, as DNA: TGTGCCAGCATTCCTCATTGGGGCGGGGAGCTGTTTTTT. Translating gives CASIPHWGGELFF.

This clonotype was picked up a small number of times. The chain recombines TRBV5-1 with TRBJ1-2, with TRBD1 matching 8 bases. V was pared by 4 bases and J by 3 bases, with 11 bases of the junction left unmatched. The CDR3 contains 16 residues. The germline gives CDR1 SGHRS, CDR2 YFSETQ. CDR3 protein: CASSGMTTGGYYGYTF. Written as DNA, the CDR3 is TGCGCCAGCAGCGGAATGACAACAGGGGGATACTATGGCTACACCTTC.

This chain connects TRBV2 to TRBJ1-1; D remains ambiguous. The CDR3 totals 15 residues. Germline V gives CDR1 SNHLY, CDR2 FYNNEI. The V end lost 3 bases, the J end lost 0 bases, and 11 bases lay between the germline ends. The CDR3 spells CASSESRVLNTEAFF. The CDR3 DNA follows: TGTGCCAGCAGTGAGTCGAGGGTCCTGAACACTGAAGCTTTCTTT.

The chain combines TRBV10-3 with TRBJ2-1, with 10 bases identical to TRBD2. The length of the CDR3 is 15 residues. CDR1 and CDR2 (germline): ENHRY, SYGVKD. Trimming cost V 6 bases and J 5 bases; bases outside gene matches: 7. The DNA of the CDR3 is TGTGCCATCAGCCCAGCGGGGGGGTCGAACAATGAGCAGTTCTTC. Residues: CAISPAGGSNNEQFF.

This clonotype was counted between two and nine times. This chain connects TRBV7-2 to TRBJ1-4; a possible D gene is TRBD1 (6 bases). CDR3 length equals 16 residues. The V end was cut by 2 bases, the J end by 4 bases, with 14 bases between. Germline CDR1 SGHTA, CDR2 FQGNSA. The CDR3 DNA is TGTGCCAGCAGCTTAAGGGGGTTCGGGGATAATGAAAAACTGTTTTTT. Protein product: CASSLRGFGDNEKLFF. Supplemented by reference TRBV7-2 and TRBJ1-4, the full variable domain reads GAGVSQSPSNKVTEKGKDVELRCDPISGHTALYWYRQSLGQGLEFLIYFQGNSAPDKSGLPSDRFSAERTGGSVSTLTIQRTQQEDSAVYLCASSLRGFGDNEKLFFGSGTQLSVL.

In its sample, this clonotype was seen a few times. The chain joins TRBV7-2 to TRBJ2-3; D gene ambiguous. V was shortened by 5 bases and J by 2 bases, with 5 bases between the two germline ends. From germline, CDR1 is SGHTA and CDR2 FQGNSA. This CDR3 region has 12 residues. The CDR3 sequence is CASSNPTDTQYF. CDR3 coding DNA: TGTGCCAGCAGCAACCCCACAGATACGCAGTATTTT.

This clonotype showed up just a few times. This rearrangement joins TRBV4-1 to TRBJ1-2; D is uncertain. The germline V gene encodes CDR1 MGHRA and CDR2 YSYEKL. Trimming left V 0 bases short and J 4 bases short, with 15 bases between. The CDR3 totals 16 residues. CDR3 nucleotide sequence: TGCGCCAGCAGCCAAGATAGGACCCTGAAGTCCTATGGCTACACCTTC. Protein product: CASSQDRTLKSYGYTF.

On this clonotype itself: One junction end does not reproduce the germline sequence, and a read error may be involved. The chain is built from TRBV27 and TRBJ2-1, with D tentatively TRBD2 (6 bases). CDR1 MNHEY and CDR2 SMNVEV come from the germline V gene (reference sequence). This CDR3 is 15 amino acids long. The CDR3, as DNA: TGTGCCAGCAGTCTATCCGGGACTCTACACAATGAGCAGTTCTTC. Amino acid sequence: CASSLSGTLHNEQFF.

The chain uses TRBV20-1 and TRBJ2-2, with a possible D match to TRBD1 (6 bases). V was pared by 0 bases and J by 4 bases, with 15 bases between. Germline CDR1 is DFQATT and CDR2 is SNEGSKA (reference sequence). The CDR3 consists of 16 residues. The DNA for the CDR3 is TGCAGTGCTAGAGATGGTGGGGGCGACGTCACCGGGGAGCTGTTTTTT. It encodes CSARDGGGDVTGELFF.

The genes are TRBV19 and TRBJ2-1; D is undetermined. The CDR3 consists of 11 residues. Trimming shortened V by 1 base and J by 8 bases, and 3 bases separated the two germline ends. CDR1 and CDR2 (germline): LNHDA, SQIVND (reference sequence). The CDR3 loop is CASSIAHEQFF. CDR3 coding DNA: TGTGCCAGTAGTATAGCCCATGAGCAGTTCTTC. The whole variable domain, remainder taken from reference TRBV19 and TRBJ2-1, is DGGITQSPKYLFRKEGQNVTLSCEQNLNHDAMYWYRQDPGQGLRLIYYSQIVNDFQKGDIAEGYSVSREKKESFPLTVTSAQKNPTAFYLCASSIAHEQFFGPGTRLTVL.

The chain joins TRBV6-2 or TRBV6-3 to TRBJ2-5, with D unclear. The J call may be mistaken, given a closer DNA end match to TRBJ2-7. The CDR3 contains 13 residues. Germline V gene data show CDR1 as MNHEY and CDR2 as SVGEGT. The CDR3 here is CASSYPDLYEQYF. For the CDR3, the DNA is TGTGCCAGCAGTTACCCGGACCTATACGAGCAGTACTTC.

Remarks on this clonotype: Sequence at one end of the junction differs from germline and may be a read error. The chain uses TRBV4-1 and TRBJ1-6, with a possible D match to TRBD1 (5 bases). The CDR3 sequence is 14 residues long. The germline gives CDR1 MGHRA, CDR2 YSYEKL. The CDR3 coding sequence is TGCGCCAGCAGCCAAGCGGGGGATAATCCACCCCTCCACTTT. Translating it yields CASSQAGDNPPLHF.

CDR3 coding DNA: TGTGCCAGCAGCTTAGTACCCCGCTACGAGCAGTACTTC. It encodes CASSLVPRYEQYF. The V call is TRBV7-2, the J call TRBJ2-7; D is ambiguous. Trimming pared 1 base from V and 3 bases from J, leaving 7 bases between. Germline-derived CDR1 and CDR2 are SGHTA and FQGNSA. This CDR3 region has 13 residues.

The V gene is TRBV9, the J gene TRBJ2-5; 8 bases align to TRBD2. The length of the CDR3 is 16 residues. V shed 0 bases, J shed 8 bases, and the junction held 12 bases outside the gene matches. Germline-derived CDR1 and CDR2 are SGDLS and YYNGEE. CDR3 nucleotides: TGTGCCAGCAGCGTAGTGGCGGGGGGCCCAAGAGATACCCAGTACTTC. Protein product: CASSVVAGGPRDTQYF.

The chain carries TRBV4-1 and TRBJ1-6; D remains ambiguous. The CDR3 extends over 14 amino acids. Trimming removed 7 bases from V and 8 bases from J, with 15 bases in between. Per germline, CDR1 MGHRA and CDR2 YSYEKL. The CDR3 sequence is CASKTSQADSPLHF. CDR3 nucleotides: TGCGCCAGCAAAACCAGCCAGGCAGATTCACCCCTCCACTTT.

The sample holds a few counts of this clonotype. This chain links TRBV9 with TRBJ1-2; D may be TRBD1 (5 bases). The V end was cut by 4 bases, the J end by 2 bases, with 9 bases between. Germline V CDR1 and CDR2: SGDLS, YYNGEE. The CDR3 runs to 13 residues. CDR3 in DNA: TGTGCCAGCAGCAACAACAGGAACTATGGCTACACCTTC. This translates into CASSNNRNYGYTF.

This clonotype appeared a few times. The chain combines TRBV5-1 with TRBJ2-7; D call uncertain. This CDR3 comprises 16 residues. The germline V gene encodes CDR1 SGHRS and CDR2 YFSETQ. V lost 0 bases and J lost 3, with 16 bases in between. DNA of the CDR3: TGCGCCAGCAGCTTGGCCTCGGCAGCCCTGGACTACGAGCAGTACTTC. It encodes CASSLASAALDYEQYF.

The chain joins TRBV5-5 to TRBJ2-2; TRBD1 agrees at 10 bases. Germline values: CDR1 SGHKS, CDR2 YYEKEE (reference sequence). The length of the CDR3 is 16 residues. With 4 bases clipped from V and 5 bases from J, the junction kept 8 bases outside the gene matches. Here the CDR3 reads CASSLTEDRGTGELFF. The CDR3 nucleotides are TGTGCCAGCAGCCTGACTGAGGACAGGGGGACCGGGGAGCTGTTTTTT.

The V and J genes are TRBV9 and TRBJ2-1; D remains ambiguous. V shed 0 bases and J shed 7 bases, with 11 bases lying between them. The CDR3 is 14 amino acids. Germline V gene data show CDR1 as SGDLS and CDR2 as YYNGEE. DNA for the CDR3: TGTGCCAGCAGCGTAGTCTCGACGAAAAATGAGCAGTTCTTC. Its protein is CASSVVSTKNEQFF.

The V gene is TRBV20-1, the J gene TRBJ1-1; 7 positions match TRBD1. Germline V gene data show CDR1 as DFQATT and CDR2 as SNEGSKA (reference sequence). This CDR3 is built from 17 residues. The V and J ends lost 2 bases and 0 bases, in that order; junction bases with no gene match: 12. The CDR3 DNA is TGCAGTGCTAGAAAACCGGGACAGAAGATTATGAACACTGAAGCTTTCTTT. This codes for CSARKPGQKIMNTEAFF.

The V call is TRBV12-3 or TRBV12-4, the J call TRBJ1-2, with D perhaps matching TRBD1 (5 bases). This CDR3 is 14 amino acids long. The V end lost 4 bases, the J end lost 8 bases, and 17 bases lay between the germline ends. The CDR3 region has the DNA TGTGCCAGCAGTTATACCGGGACGCAGGGCGGCTACACCTTC. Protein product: CASSYTGTQGGYTF.

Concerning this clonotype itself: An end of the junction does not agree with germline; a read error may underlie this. The CDR3 DNA reads TGTACCAGCAGCGTCCAGGGGATCGGCTATGGCTACACCTTC. This sequence encodes CTSSVQGIGYGYTF. The V gene is TRBV9, the J gene TRBJ1-2; TRBD1 is a possible D gene (6 bases). This CDR3 is built from 14 residues. The germline V gene has CDR1 SGDLS and CDR2 YYNGEE.

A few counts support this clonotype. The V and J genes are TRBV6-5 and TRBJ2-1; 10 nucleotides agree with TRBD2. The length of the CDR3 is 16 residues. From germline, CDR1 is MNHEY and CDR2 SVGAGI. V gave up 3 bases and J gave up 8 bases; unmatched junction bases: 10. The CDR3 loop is CASSYSTSGERDEQFF. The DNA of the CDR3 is TGTGCCAGCAGTTATTCTACTAGCGGGGAAAGGGATGAGCAGTTCTTC.

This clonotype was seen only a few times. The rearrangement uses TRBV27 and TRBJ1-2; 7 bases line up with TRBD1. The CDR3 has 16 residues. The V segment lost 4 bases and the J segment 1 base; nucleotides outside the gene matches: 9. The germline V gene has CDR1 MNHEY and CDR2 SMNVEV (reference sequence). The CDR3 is CASSYRQGPINYGYTF. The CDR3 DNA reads TGTGCCAGCAGTTACCGACAGGGCCCGATTAACTATGGCTACACCTTC.

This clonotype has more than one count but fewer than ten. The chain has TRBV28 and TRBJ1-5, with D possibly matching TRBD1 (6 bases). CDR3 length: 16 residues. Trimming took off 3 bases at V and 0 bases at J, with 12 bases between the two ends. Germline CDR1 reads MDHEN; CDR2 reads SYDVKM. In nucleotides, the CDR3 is TGTGCCAGCAGTTTGGGCCAGGGGTATAGCAATCAGCCCCAGCATTTT. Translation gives CASSLGQGYSNQPQHF.

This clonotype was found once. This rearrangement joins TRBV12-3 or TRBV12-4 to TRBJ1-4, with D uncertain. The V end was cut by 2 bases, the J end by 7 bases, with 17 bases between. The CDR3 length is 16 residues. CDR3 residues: CASSLFPPSLAEKLFF. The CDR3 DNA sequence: TGTGCCAGCAGTTTATTCCCCCCAAGTCTGGCTGAAAAACTGTTTTTT.

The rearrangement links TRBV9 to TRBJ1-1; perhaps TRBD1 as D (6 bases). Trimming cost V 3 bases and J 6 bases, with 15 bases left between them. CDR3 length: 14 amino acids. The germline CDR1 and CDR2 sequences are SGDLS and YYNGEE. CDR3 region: CASSEPRQDSEAFF. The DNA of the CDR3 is TGTGCCAGCAGCGAGCCCCGACAGGACTCTGAAGCTTTCTTT.

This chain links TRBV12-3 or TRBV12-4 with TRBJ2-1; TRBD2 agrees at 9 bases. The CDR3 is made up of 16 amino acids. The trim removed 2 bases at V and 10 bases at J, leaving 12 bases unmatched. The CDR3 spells CASSLKEAGGLGEQFF. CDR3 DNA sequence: TGTGCCAGCAGTTTAAAGGAGGCGGGGGGGCTTGGGGAGCAGTTCTTC.

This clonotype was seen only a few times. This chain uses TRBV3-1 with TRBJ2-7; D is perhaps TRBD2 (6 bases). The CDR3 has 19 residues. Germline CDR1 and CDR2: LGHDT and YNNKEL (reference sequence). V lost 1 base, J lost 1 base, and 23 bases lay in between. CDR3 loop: CASSQVLGAGLVHSYEQYF. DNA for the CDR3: TGTGCCAGCAGCCAAGTATTAGGGGCGGGATTAGTACATTCCTACGAGCAGTACTTC.